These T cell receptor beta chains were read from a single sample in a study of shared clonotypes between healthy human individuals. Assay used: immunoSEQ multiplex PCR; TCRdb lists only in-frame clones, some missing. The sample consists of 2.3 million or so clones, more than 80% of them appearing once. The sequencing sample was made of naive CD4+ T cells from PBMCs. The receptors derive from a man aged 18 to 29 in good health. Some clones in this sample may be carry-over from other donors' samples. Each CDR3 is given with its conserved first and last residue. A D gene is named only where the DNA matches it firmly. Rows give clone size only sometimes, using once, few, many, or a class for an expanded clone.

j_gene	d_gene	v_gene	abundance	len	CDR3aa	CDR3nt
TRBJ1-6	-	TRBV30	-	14	CAWSVSGPHGPLHF	TGTGCCTGGAGTGTAAGTGGGCCCCATGGTCCCCTCCACTTT
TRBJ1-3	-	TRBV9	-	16	CASSPRQAYSGNTIYF	TGTGCCAGCAGCCCGAGACAGGCTTACTCTGGAAACACCATATATTTT
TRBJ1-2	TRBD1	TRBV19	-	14	CASSTRDRSGGYTF	TGTGCCAGTAGTACCCGGGACAGGTCGGGTGGCTACACCTTC
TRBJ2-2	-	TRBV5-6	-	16	CASSLRSIENTGELFF	TGTGCCAGCAGCTTGAGGTCTATAGAGAACACCGGGGAGCTGTTTTTT
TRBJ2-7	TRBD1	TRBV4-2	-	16	CASSPRGADRGHEQYF	TGTGCCAGCAGCCCCAGAGGTGCGGACAGGGGCCACGAGCAGTACTTC
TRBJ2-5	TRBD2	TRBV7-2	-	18	CASSLGLYSGSLQETQYF	TGTGCCAGCAGCTTAGGCCTTTATAGCGGGAGCCTCCAAGAGACCCAGTACTTC
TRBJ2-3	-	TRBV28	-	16	CASSFRRYTSTDTQYF	TGTGCCAGCAGTTTTCGGCGGTATACTAGCACAGATACGCAGTATTTT
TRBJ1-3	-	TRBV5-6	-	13	CASSSRGRNTIYF	TGTGCCAGCAGCAGCAGGGGAAGGAACACCATATATTTT
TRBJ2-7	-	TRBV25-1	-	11	CASSGGYEQYF	TGTGCCAGCAGCGGTGGCTACGAGCAGTACTTC
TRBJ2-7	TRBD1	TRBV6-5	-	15	CASSPNTGVAYEQYF	TGTGCCAGCAGCCCTAACACAGGGGTCGCCTACGAGCAGTACTTC
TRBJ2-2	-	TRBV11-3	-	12	CASSRRTGELFF	TGTGCCAGCAGCCGACGAACCGGGGAGCTGTTTTTT
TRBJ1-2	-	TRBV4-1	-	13	CASSALPNYGYTF	TGCGCCAGCAGCGCACTTCCAAACTATGGCTACACCTTC
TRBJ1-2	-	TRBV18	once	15	CASSGTTAANYGYTF	TGTGCCAGCTCAGGAACGACAGCCGCTAACTATGGCTACACCTTC
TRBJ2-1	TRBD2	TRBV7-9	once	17	CASSLARDGRAYNEQFF	TGTGCCAGCAGCTTAGCTCGAGACGGGAGGGCCTACAATGAGCAGTTCTTC
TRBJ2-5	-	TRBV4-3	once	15	CASSQDFAWGETQYF	TGCGCCAGCAGCCAAGATTTCGCCTGGGGGGAGACCCAGTACTTC
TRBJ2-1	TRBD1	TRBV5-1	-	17	CASSLRPGQGSYNEQFF	TGCGCCAGCAGCTTGAGACCGGGACAGGGCTCCTACAATGAGCAGTTCTTC
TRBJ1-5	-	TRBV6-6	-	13	CASRQGLNQPQHF	TGTGCCAGTCGTCAGGGGCTCAATCAGCCCCAGCATTTT
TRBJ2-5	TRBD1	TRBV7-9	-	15	CASSLARQGQETQYF	TGTGCCAGCAGCTTAGCCAGACAGGGCCAAGAGACCCAGTACTTC
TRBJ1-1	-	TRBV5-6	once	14	CASSLFKGKAEAFF	TGTGCCAGCAGCTTATTTAAAGGGAAGGCTGAAGCTTTCTTT
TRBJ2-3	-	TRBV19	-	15	CASSLQWDSTDTQYF	TGTGCCAGTAGTCTCCAATGGGACAGCACAGATACGCAGTATTTT
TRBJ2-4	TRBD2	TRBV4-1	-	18	CASSPIISSGRAKNIQYF	TGCGCCAGCAGCCCAATAATCTCTAGCGGGAGGGCCAAAAACATTCAGTACTTC
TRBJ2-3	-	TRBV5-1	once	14	CASSPTLSGDTQYF	TGCGCCAGCAGCCCGACTCTATCTGGGGATACGCAGTATTTT
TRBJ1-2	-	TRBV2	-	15	CASSEHVSGEYGYTF	TGTGCCAGCAGTGAACATGTATCGGGTGAATATGGCTACACCTTC
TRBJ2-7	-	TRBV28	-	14	CASGQTGTSYEQYF	TGTGCCAGCGGTCAAACAGGGACCTCCTACGAGCAGTACTTC
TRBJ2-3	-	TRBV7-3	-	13	CASGSPGADTQYF	TGTGCCAGCGGCTCGCCTGGGGCAGATACGCAGTATTTT
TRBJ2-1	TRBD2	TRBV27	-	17	CASSSFPGTSGNNEQFF	TGTGCCAGCAGTTCTTTCCCCGGGACTAGCGGAAACAATGAGCAGTTCTTC